These 23 T cell receptor beta chains were all obtained from the same sample, sequenced in a study of technical replicates of blood from a handful of donors. Here immunoSEQ multiplex PCR was the method, and the copy in TCRdb shows in-frame clones only, minus some. The sample has over 60,000 clones, approximately 89% seen once; the top ten hold around 5.1%. The sequenced sample was PBMCs. The receptor set was obtained from a human donor in good health. Some clones in this sample may be carry-over from other donors' samples.

The V call is TRBV28, the J call TRBJ2-7, with TRBD2 matching over 8 bases. Trimming cost V 7 bases and J 6 bases; bases outside gene matches: 2. The CDR3 contains 11 residues. Germline CDR1 MDHEN, CDR2 SYDVKM. CDR3 in amino acids: CASTAGVEQYF. CDR3 nucleotide sequence: TGTGCCAGCACAGCGGGAGTCGAGCAGTACTTC.

The chain employs TRBV6-4 and TRBJ2-1, with 7 nucleotides matching TRBD1. V shed 4 bases and J 7 bases; nucleotides not matched to a gene: 1. This CDR3 comprises 12 residues. Germline CDR1 reads MRHNA; CDR2 reads SNTAGT. CDR3 loop: CASSGTGNEQFF. CDR3 bases: TGTGCCAGCAGTGGGACAGGAAATGAGCAGTTCTTC.

The V and J genes are TRBV4-2 and TRBJ1-6; D is unresolved. The V gene lost 0 bases and the J gene lost 11 bases, with 8 bases spanning the gap. Per the germline V gene, CDR1 is LGHNA and CDR2 is YNFKEQ. The CDR3 consists of 13 residues. The CDR3 region has the DNA TGTGCCAGCAGCCAAGATCTAGCCCCACCCCTCCACTTT. This translates into CASSQDLAPPLHF.

The chain uses TRBV30 and TRBJ1-2, with D possibly matching TRBD1 (6 bases). Germline CDR1 and CDR2: GTSNPN and SVGIG (reference sequence). The CDR3 is made up of 13 amino acids. The V end was cut by 4 bases, the J end by 4 bases, with 13 bases between. The CDR3 nucleotides read TGTGCCTGGACCAGGGGTGGTAGCTATGGCTACACCTTC. Translation: CAWTRGGSYGYTF.

V gene TRBV7-9 combines with J gene TRBJ2-3; 7 bases map to TRBD1. Germline CDR1 reads SEHNR; CDR2 reads FQNEAQ (reference sequence). V lost 0 bases to trimming and J lost 6 bases; unmatched junction nucleotides: 6. CDR3 length: 15 residues. The DNA of the CDR3 is TGTGCCAGCAGCTTAGCCCTGACAGGGATGGATACGCAGTATTTT. The encoded protein is CASSLALTGMDTQYF.

The chain carries TRBV19 and TRBJ1-5; TRBD1 matches at 7 bases. The CDR3 runs 13 residues. The V and J ends lost 6 bases and 4 bases, in that order; junction bases with no gene match: 3. In germline, CDR1 is LNHDA, CDR2 SQIVND (reference sequence). This CDR3 is CASSGTVNQPQHF. CDR3 coding DNA: TGTGCCAGTAGCGGGACAGTAAATCAGCCCCAGCATTTT. Full variable domain (rest looked up from reference TRBV19 and TRBJ1-5): DGGITQSPKYLFRKEGQNVTLSCEQNLNHDAMYWYRQDPGQGLRLIYYSQIVNDFQKGDIAEGYSVSREKKESFPLTVTSAQKNPTAFYLCASSGTVNQPQHFGDGTRLSIL.

This rearrangement joins TRBV6-5 to TRBJ2-7; D is ambiguous. V was trimmed by 0 bases and J by 0 bases, leaving 6 bases between them. This CDR3 is built from 14 residues. The germline V gene has CDR1 MNHEY and CDR2 SVGAGI. The CDR3 sequence: CASSYSSSSYEQYF. CDR3 in DNA: TGTGCCAGCAGTTACTCGTCCAGCTCCTACGAGCAGTACTTC.

The chain couples TRBV5-4 to TRBJ1-2; D not certain. Trimming stripped 0 bases from V and 0 bases from J, with 6 bases between. The CDR3 length is 14 residues. From germline, CDR1 is SGHNT and CDR2 YYREEE (reference sequence). This CDR3 is CASSLDRANYGYTF. Here the CDR3 DNA reads TGTGCCAGCAGCTTGGACAGAGCTAACTATGGCTACACCTTC.

This clone was picked up one time. This chain links TRBV7-2 with TRBJ1-1; D uncertain. Trimming removed 2 bases from V and 10 bases from J, with 14 bases in between. Per the germline V gene, CDR1 is SGHTA and CDR2 is FQGNSA. This CDR3 is built from 13 residues. CDR3 nucleotides: TGTGCCAGCAGCTTAATCCGTGAGGTCGTAGCTTTCTTT. Protein sequence: CASSLIREVVAFF.

This clone has more than one count but fewer than ten. The gene calls are TRBV7-9 and TRBJ1-4; D ambiguous. Between the trimmed V and J ends, which lost 5 bases and 3 bases, there was a span of 7 bases. CDR3 length: 13 residues. Germline lookup yields CDR1 SEHNR and CDR2 FQNEAQ (reference sequence). As DNA, the CDR3 is TGTGCCAGCAGCCGCGGAGCTAATGAAAAACTGTTTTTT. Translated: CASSRGANEKLFF.

The chain links TRBV11-2 to TRBJ2-7, with D maybe TRBD2 (6 bases). Germline V gives CDR1 SGHAT, CDR2 FQNNGV. Between the trimmed V and J ends, which lost 1 base and 7 bases, there was a span of 20 bases. The CDR3 extends over 16 amino acids. The CDR3 bases are TGTGCCAGCAGCTTAGGGGTTTTCGGGGTCCGGGGGGAGCAGTACTTC. Translated, it gives CASSLGVFGVRGEQYF.

The chain recombines TRBV2 with TRBJ2-3, with 12 bases identical to TRBD2. The CDR3 is 17 residues long. Unmatched junction bases numbered 6, after V lost 2 bases and J lost 3 bases. Germline loops: CDR1 SNHLY, CDR2 FYNNEI. As DNA, the CDR3 is TGTGCCAGCAGTGAACCGGGACTAGCGGGTACTACAGATACGCAGTATTTT. As protein: CASSEPGLAGTTDTQYF.

This rearrangement joins TRBV7-9 to TRBJ2-1; 8 bases are shared with TRBD2. This CDR3 spans 15 amino acids. The germline gives CDR1 SEHNR, CDR2 FQNEAQ (reference sequence). Trimming removed 5 bases from V and 9 bases from J; junction bases left unmatched: 12. The CDR3 region is CASSHPPGGIFEQFF. The CDR3 DNA is TGTGCCAGCAGCCACCCACCGGGAGGGATCTTTGAGCAGTTCTTC. Complete variable domain (other parts from reference TRBV7-9 and TRBJ2-1): DTGVSQNPRHKITKRGQNVTFRCDPISEHNRLYWYRQTLGQGPEFLTYFQNEAQLEKSRLLSDRFSAERPKGSFSTLEIQRTEQGDSAMYLCASSHPPGGIFEQFFGPGTRLTVL.

The chain combines TRBV2 with TRBJ2-5, with TRBD1 matching 8 bases. In germline, CDR1 is SNHLY, CDR2 FYNNEI. V lost 3 bases, J lost 5 bases, and 8 bases stayed unmatched. The CDR3 loop spans 15 amino acids. CDR3 coding DNA: TGTGCCAGCAGTGAGGACAGGGCAGGAGGGGAGACCCAGTACTTC. Protein: CASSEDRAGGETQYF.

This clone has only a few counts. The V gene is TRBV19, the J gene TRBJ1-5, with 7 bases that match TRBD1. This CDR3 comprises 13 residues. Germline CDR1 LNHDA, CDR2 SQIVND (reference sequence). The V segment lost 6 bases and the J segment 3 bases; nucleotides outside the gene matches: 2. For the CDR3, the DNA is TGTGCCAGTAGGGGACAGCCCAATCAGCCCCAGCATTTT. This translates into CASRGQPNQPQHF. Variable domain in full (rest from reference TRBV19 and TRBJ1-5): DGGITQSPKYLFRKEGQNVTLSCEQNLNHDAMYWYRQDPGQGLRLIYYSQIVNDFQKGDIAEGYSVSREKKESFPLTVTSAQKNPTAFYLCASRGQPNQPQHFGDGTRLSIL.

The chain uses TRBV4-3 and TRBJ2-1, with D possibly being TRBD2 (6 bases). Germline V gene sequence: CDR1 LGHNA, CDR2 YSLEER. The CDR3 covers 13 residues. The V end lost 3 bases, the J end lost 10 bases, and 13 bases lay between the germline ends. CDR3 amino acids: CASSHPDRGEQFF. The CDR3 DNA sequence: TGCGCCAGCAGCCACCCTGACCGGGGGGAGCAGTTCTTC.

The table lists this clone with a count of one. The V gene is TRBV5-1, the J gene TRBJ2-2; 9 bases are a match to TRBD2. V was pared by 3 bases and J by 5 bases, with 5 bases of the junction left unmatched. The CDR3 totals 15 residues. Germline assignment: CDR1 SGHRS and CDR2 YFSETQ. The CDR3 nucleotides are TGCGCCAGCAGCTCGAATAGCGGGAGAACCGGGGAGCTGTTTTTT. This gives the protein CASSSNSGRTGELFF.

This clone was seen a few times. The genes are TRBV30 and TRBJ1-4; 9 bases line up with TRBD1. The CDR3 sequence is 16 residues long. CDR1 is GTSNPN, CDR2 SVGIG, per germline (reference sequence). V was pared by 0 bases and J by 7 bases, with 9 bases of the junction left unmatched. The CDR3 sequence is CAWSVPGQGGAEKLFF. The CDR3 DNA sequence: TGTGCCTGGAGTGTCCCGGGACAGGGAGGGGCTGAAAAACTGTTTTTT.

This clone was detected once. The chain recombines TRBV7-7 with TRBJ1-1; 9 bases are shared with TRBD1. The germline gives CDR1 SSHAT, CDR2 FNYEAQ (reference sequence). Trimming removed 5 bases from V and 4 bases from J; junction bases left unmatched: 2. The CDR3 sequence is 13 residues long. The CDR3 is CASSTDRGTEAFF. CDR3 DNA: TGTGCCAGCAGCACGGACAGGGGCACTGAAGCTTTCTTT.

The V call is TRBV11-2, the J call TRBJ2-1; 14 bases agree with TRBD2. The CDR3 contains 15 residues. Germline-derived CDR1 and CDR2 are SGHAT and FQNNGV. The V gene end was trimmed by 5 bases and the J gene end by 8 bases; junction bases not matched to a gene: 5. The CDR3 bases are TGTGCCAGCAGCCAGACTAGCGGGAGGGCCGATGAGCAGTTCTTC. Amino acids: CASSQTSGRADEQFF.

The chain combines TRBV6-4 with TRBJ1-5, with D perhaps TRBD1 (5 bases). The CDR3 extends over 13 amino acids. Trimming cost V 5 bases and J 7 bases, with 12 bases left between them. Per germline, CDR1 MRHNA and CDR2 SNTAGT. The DNA of the CDR3 is TGTGCCAGCAGTAAGGACGGGGGACAGCCCCAGCATTTT. It codes for CASSKDGGQPQHF.

This rearrangement joins TRBV7-9 to TRBJ2-7, with no clear D. Germline V gene data show CDR1 as SEHNR and CDR2 as FQNEAQ (reference sequence). V was shortened by 5 bases and J by 3 bases, with 14 bases between the two germline ends. The CDR3 extends over 14 amino acids. CDR3 region: CASSPTGDIYEQYF. Written as DNA, the CDR3 is TGTGCCAGCAGCCCGACCGGAGATATCTACGAGCAGTACTTC.

This clone was detected only a few times. This chain connects TRBV7-9 to TRBJ1-1; possible D gene TRBD1, 6 bases. V lost 7 bases and J 4 bases, leaving 16 bases between the germline ends. Germline V gene data show CDR1 as SEHNR and CDR2 as FQNEAQ (reference sequence). The CDR3 extends over 14 amino acids. CDR3 in DNA: TGTGCCAGCATGCAGAAAGGGGGGGGCACTGAAGCTTTCTTT. Protein sequence: CASMQKGGGTEAFF.